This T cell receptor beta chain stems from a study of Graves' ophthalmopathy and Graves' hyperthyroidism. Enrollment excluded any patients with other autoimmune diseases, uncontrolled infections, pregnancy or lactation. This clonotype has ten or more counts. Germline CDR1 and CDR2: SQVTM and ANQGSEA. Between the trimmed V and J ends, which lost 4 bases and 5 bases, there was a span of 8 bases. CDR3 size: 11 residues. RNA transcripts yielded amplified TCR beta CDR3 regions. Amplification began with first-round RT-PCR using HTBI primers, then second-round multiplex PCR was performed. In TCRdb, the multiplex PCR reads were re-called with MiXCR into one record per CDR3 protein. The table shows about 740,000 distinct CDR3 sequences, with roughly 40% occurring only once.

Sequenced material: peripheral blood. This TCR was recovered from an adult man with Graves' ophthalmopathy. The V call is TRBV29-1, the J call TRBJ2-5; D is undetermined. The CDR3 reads CSVVLWETQYF. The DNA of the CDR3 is TGCAGCGTTGTTCTCTGGGAGACCCAGTACTTC.